Listed below are T cell receptor beta chains from one sample, sequenced in a study of CD8+ T cells in alopecia areata. Using immunoSEQ multiplex PCR, the repertoire was profiled, and TCRdb retains in-frame clones only, with some absent. The sample consists of some 110,000 clones, roughly three fifths of them appearing once. The sequencing used CD8+ T cells sorted from blood, collected at week 24, from a patient treated with tofacitinib. The receptors derive from a human donor with alopecia areata. Both conserved end residues are trimmed from each CDR3.

v_gene: TRBV29-1
len: 11
CDR3aa: SPRVGSPYEQY

v_gene: TRBV4-2
len: 14
CDR3aa: ASSQDTSGGYNEQF

v_gene: TRBV5-5
len: 14
CDR3aa: ASSPTSGGVEDTQY

v_gene: TRBV11-2
len: 13
CDR3aa: ASSPDRGGKNIQY

v_gene: TRBV9
len: 13
CDR3aa: ASSVVGTGTDTQY

v_gene: TRBV9
len: 11
CDR3aa: ASSDTGTEKAF

v_gene: TRBV29-1
len: 11
CDR3aa: SLLEGHQGTQY

v_gene: TRBV4-1
len: 15
CDR3aa: ASSQGWGSYTNNEQF

v_gene: TRBV10-2
len: 11
CDR3aa: ASSKGVPGELF

v_gene: TRBV6-1
len: 14
CDR3aa: ASSEVWGGRDQPQH

v_gene: TRBV4-3
len: 12
CDR3aa: ASSPPGDTGELF

v_gene: TRBV5-1
len: 16
CDR3aa: ASSLNPKQGWSNQPQH

v_gene: TRBV5-4
len: 10
CDR3aa: ASRTERETQY

v_gene: TRBV9
len: 14
CDR3aa: ASSAPRGGDYNEQF

v_gene: TRBV7-8
len: 14
CDR3aa: ASSLVAGAATDTQY

v_gene: TRBV6-6
len: 11
CDR3aa: ASSYSSDTEAF

v_gene: TRBV9
len: 13
CDR3aa: ASSEGTASNQPQH

v_gene: TRBV5-6
len: 15
CDR3aa: ASSLRQGLPRNTEAF

v_gene: TRBV29-1
len: 10
CDR3aa: SVDRGGTEAF

v_gene: TRBV6-6
len: 11
CDR3aa: ASSYQGGTEAF